This T cell receptor beta chain was recorded in a study of liver allograft versus peripheral blood T cells. Study at large: The study compared liver allograft T cell receptor repertoires against peripheral blood repertoires of liver transplant recipients.

CDR1 SQVTM and CDR2 ANQGSEA come from the germline V gene. Trimming cost V 6 bases and J 1 base; bases outside gene matches: 4. The CDR3 sequence is 14 residues long. This clonotype is medium-sized by share. Via MiXCR, TCRdb re-called the reads, giving one row per CDR3 protein. This repertoire shows roughly 9,200 distinct CDR3 sequences, 20% to 30% found once; its top ten account for almost 8.5%. This TCR derives from a human patient who had a liver transplant. Some T cells here may be from the graft donor. The V and J genes are TRBV29-1 and TRBJ2-2; 8 bases are a match to TRBD1. The CDR3 DNA reads TGCAGCGTAGACAGGGGCCTGAACACCGGGGAGCTGTTTTTT. Translated, it gives CSVDRGLNTGELFF.